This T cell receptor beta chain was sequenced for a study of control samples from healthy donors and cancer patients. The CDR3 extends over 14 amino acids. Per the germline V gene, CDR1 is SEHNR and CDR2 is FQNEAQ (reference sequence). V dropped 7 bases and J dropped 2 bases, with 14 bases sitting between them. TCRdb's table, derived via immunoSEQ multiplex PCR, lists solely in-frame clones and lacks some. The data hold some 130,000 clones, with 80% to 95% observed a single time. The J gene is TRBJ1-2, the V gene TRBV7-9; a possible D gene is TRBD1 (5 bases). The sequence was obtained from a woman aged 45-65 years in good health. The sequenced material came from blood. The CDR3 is CASTPGEGNYGYTF. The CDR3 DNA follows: TGTGCCAGCACCCCGGGGGAGGGGAACTATGGCTACACCTTC.